One and the same sample provided the 24 T cell receptor beta chains below, sequenced in a study of T-cell memory formation after mild COVID-19. TCRdb re-called the 5' RACE reads with MiXCR, one entry per CDR3 protein. In the table there are around 250,000 distinct CDR3 sequences, roughly 16% of which are singletons. Sequencing was performed on PBMCs or a T cell subset sorted from them (not recorded which). These receptors came from a young man who had mild COVID-19 (a few samples of this study predate the infection). Cell type and time point are not known.

The V gene is TRBV6-2 or TRBV6-3, the J gene TRBJ1-1, with 8 bases lining up with TRBD1. V was pared by 2 bases and J by 7 bases, with 6 bases of the junction left unmatched. Germline lookup yields CDR1 MNHEY and CDR2 SVGEGT. The CDR3 spans 14 residues. CDR3 nucleotide sequence: TGTGCCAGCAGTTACGCGAACAGGGGGAGTGAAGCTTTCTTT. This codes for CASSYANRGSEAFF.

This clonotype was recorded at least ten times. This chain links TRBV4-1 with TRBJ2-7; 9 positions match TRBD1. The V and J ends lost 3 bases and 3 bases, in that order; junction bases with no gene match: 6. Germline V gene data show CDR1 as MGHRA and CDR2 as YSYEKL. CDR3 length: 15 residues. The CDR3 loop reads CASSHTSGQGYEQYF. CDR3 sequence (DNA): TGCGCCAGCAGCCATACATCGGGACAGGGCTACGAGCAGTACTTC.

This chain links TRBV5-6 with TRBJ1-6; tentatively, D is TRBD1 (5 bases). The V and J ends lost 0 bases and 10 bases respectively, with 8 bases between them. Germline V CDR1 and CDR2: SGHDT, YYEEEE. The CDR3 has 13 amino acids. For the CDR3, the DNA is TGTGCCAGCAGCTTGGATGGGACCTCACCCCTCCACTTT. It is translated as CASSLDGTSPLHF.

The chain employs TRBV28 and TRBJ2-7, with TRBD2 identical over 10 bases. CDR3 length: 16 amino acids. CDR1 is MDHEN, CDR2 SYDVKM, per germline. After removal of 6 bases from V and 2 bases from J, the junction contained 10 bases not matched to a gene. CDR3 sequence: CASSRLSGGHPYEQYV. The CDR3 DNA is TGTGCCAGCAGCCGCCTTAGCGGGGGGCACCCCTACGAGCAGTACGTC.

This clonotype appeared a few times. The V gene is TRBV7-8, the J gene TRBJ1-4; no reliable D call. Germline CDR1 SGHVS, CDR2 FQNEAQ. Trimming shortened V by 2 bases and J by 7 bases, and 17 bases separated the two germline ends. The CDR3 has 16 residues. As DNA, the CDR3 is TGTGCCAGCAGCTTACGTCGGCGGATCCCGGGTGAAAAACTGTTTTTT. Its protein product is CASSLRRRIPGEKLFF. Complete variable domain (other parts from reference TRBV7-8 and TRBJ1-4): GAGVSQSPRYKVAKRGQDVALRCDPISGHVSLFWYQQALGQGPEFLTYFQNEAQLDKSGLPSDRFFAERPEGSVSTLKIQRTQQEDSAVYLCASSLRRRIPGEKLFFGSGTQLSVL.

In this sample, this clonotype turned up a few times. The rearrangement joins TRBV12-5 to TRBJ1-1; TRBD1 matches at 7 bases. The CDR3 has 13 residues. Germline V lookup: CDR1 LGHNT, CDR2 FRNRAP. V lost 10 bases to trimming and J lost 5 bases; unmatched junction nucleotides: 10. Written as DNA, the CDR3 is TGTGCTAATCAAGGGGGCGAGGGGACTGAAGCTTTCTTT. Translated, it gives CANQGGEGTEAFF. The full variable domain, completed using reference TRBV12-5 and TRBJ1-1, is DARVTQTPRHKVTEMGQEVTMRCQPILGHNTVFWYRQTMMQGLELLAYFRNRAPLDDSGMPKDRFSAEMPDATLATLKIQPSEPRDSAVYFCANQGGEGTEAFFGQGTRLTVV.

This clonotype turned up a few times. V is TRBV7-3 and J is TRBJ2-3; D remains unclear. V was trimmed by 2 bases and J by 1 base, leaving 7 bases between them. Per germline, CDR1 SGHTA and CDR2 FQGTGA. This CDR3 contains 14 residues. In nucleotides, the CDR3 is TGTGCCAGCAGCTTACTACCCCGCACAGATACGCAGTATTTT. Protein: CASSLLPRTDTQYF.

This clonotype occurred a few times. This chain joins TRBV7-2 and TRBJ2-7, with D perhaps matching TRBD1 or TRBD2 (5 bases each). Germline CDR1 and CDR2: SGHTA and FQGNSA. V shed 1 base and J shed 3 bases, with 10 bases lying between them. The CDR3 totals 14 residues. The CDR3 loop reads CASSLGGEYYEQYF. The CDR3 nucleotides read TGTGCCAGCAGCTTAGGAGGGGAATACTACGAGCAGTACTTC.

At least ten counts were recorded for this clonotype. A read error may produce the germline difference seen at one junction end. The J gene is TRBJ2-1, the V gene TRBV12-3 or TRBV12-4; D is uncertain. There are 11 residues in the CDR3. The CDR3 protein is CASSFYDEQFF. The CDR3, as DNA: TGTGCCAGCAGTTTCTACGATGAGCAGTTCTTC.

The V and J genes are TRBV11-3 and TRBJ2-3; D unresolved. Between the trimmed V and J ends, which lost 6 bases and 5 bases, there was a span of 9 bases. CDR1 and CDR2 from the germline V gene are SGHNT and YENEEA. There are 12 residues in the CDR3. The CDR3 is CASSQLEDTQYF. In nucleotides, the CDR3 is TGTGCCAGCAGTCAGCTGGAAGATACGCAGTATTTT.

V and J are TRBV11-2 and TRBJ1-4; D gene unclear. The V gene's germline CDR1 is SGHAT and CDR2 FQNNGV. The CDR3 has 13 amino acids. Trimming removed 5 bases from V and 8 bases from J, with 12 bases in between. In DNA form, the CDR3 reads TGTGCCAGCAGCCCTGGACTAGCCGAAAAACTGTTTTTT. It yields the protein CASSPGLAEKLFF.

This clonotype was seen a few times. This chain uses TRBV12-3 or TRBV12-4 with TRBJ2-6; D unresolved. The CDR3 has 14 residues. V lost 8 bases and J 0 bases, leaving 8 bases between the germline ends. CDR3 protein: CASERSSGANVLTF. The CDR3 DNA follows: TGTGCCAGCGAAAGGAGCTCTGGGGCCAACGTCCTGACTTTC.

This clonotype was seen only a few times. The V and J genes are TRBV5-1 and TRBJ2-1; 7 bases align to TRBD2. Germline trimming cut 7 bases from V and 1 base from J; bases unmatched to any gene: 5. Germline V gene data show CDR1 as SGHRS and CDR2 as YFSETQ. This CDR3 spans 14 amino acids. This CDR3 reads CASGTGGSYNEQFF. The CDR3 nucleotides are TGCGCCAGCGGCACGGGGGGATCCTACAATGAGCAGTTCTTC. Combining the CDR3 with reference TRBV5-1 and TRBJ2-1 gives the whole variable domain KAGVTQTPRYLIKTRGQQVTLSCSPISGHRSVSWYQQTPGQGLQFLFEYFSETQRNKGNFPGRFSGRQFSNSRSEMNVSTLELGDSALYLCASGTGGSYNEQFFGPGTRLTVL.

This chain uses TRBV29-1 with TRBJ2-1; tentatively, D is TRBD2 (6 bases). This CDR3 has 15 amino acids. V lost 7 bases and J 0 bases, leaving 16 bases between the germline ends. Germline lookup yields CDR1 SQVTM and CDR2 ANQGSEA. The CDR3 nucleotides read TGCAGCGCCGCATTCTCCGGGGGCTCCTACAATGAGCAGTTCTTC. As protein: CSAAFSGGSYNEQFF.

This chain uses TRBV7-3 with TRBJ2-2; no firm D call. Between the trimmed V and J ends, which lost 8 bases and 6 bases, there was a span of 10 bases. Per the germline V gene, CDR1 is SGHTA and CDR2 is FQGTGA. This CDR3 contains 12 residues. The CDR3 spells CASAVSSGELFF. CDR3 DNA: TGTGCCAGCGCGGTTAGTTCCGGGGAGCTGTTTTTT.

V is TRBV6-4 and J is TRBJ2-7, with D unresolved. V lost 5 bases to trimming and J lost 2 bases, with 10 bases between them. The CDR3 sequence is 13 residues long. CDR1 is MRHNA, CDR2 SNTAGT, per germline. As DNA, the CDR3 is TGTGCCAGCAGTAAAGGAAGGACCTACGAGCAGTACGTC. Translating gives CASSKGRTYEQYV.

This clonotype was detected only a few times. The chain uses TRBV29-1 and TRBJ2-7, with TRBD2 matching over 15 bases. V shed 6 bases, J shed 6 bases, and the junction held 6 bases outside the gene matches. This CDR3 has 14 residues. Per the germline V gene, CDR1 is SQVTM and CDR2 is ANQGSEA. The CDR3 nucleotides read TGCAGCGTCCGGACTAGCGGGGGGGCAAGCGAGCAGTACGTC. Protein: CSVRTSGGASEQYV.

Ten or more counts support this clonotype. CDR3 region: CASSLSLNTGELFF. The CDR3 bases are TGTGCCAGCAGCTTAAGCCTTAACACCGGGGAGCTGTTTTTT. This chain links TRBV7-2 with TRBJ2-2; D is ambiguous. The V gene's germline CDR1 is SGHTA and CDR2 FQGNSA. Trimming took 2 bases from V and 2 from J, leaving 6 bases between them. The CDR3 runs to 14 residues.

The chain recombines TRBV11-2 with TRBJ2-5; D not resolved. This CDR3 spans 12 amino acids. Germline V lookup: CDR1 SGHAT, CDR2 FQNNGV. V dropped 5 bases and J dropped 3 bases, with 7 bases sitting between them. As DNA, the CDR3 is TGTGCCAGCAGCCCCCCTGAAGAGACCCAGTACTTC. Its protein is CASSPPEETQYF.

This chain connects TRBV7-2 to TRBJ1-1; 9 bases match TRBD1. This CDR3 is 14 amino acids long. CDR1 is SGHTA, CDR2 FQGNSA, per germline. With V trimmed by 4 bases and J by 6 bases, 6 bases remained unmatched. This chain's CDR3 is CASSWTGEGPEAFF. The DNA of the CDR3 is TGTGCCAGCAGCTGGACAGGGGAGGGCCCTGAAGCTTTCTTT.

The chain recombines TRBV4-3 with TRBJ1-1, with D unresolved. The CDR3 length is 15 residues. Germline V gene data show CDR1 as LGHNA and CDR2 as YSLEER. V was pared by 2 bases and J by 1 base, with 11 bases between. The CDR3 reads CASSQRSGSNTEAFF. For the CDR3, the DNA is TGCGCCAGCAGCCAAAGGTCCGGGTCGAACACTGAAGCTTTCTTT.

This clonotype turned up a few times. The rearrangement uses TRBV11-2 and TRBJ2-7; no clear D gene. Trimming pared 3 bases from V and 4 bases from J, leaving 10 bases between. Germline CDR1 and CDR2: SGHAT and FQNNGV. This CDR3 is 13 amino acids long. The CDR3 region is CASSLRNRYEQYV. CDR3 sequence (DNA): TGTGCCAGCAGCTTGAGGAACAGATACGAGCAGTACGTC.

This clonotype was recorded a few times. The V gene is TRBV20-1, the J gene TRBJ2-1, with 13 bases that match TRBD2. Losses at the gene ends were 6 bases for V and 5 bases for J; bases not matched to a gene: 4. Germline V gene lookup returns CDR1 DFQATT and CDR2 SNEGSKA (reference sequence). The CDR3 loop spans 14 amino acids. CDR3 region: CSAKGLAGNNEQFF. The CDR3 coding sequence is TGCAGTGCCAAGGGACTAGCGGGGAACAATGAGCAGTTCTTC.

V gene TRBV6-5 combines with J gene TRBJ1-2, with 8 positions matching TRBD1. CDR1 and CDR2 from the germline V gene are MNHEY and SVGAGI. The CDR3 is 15 amino acids. Trimming at V came to 9 bases and at J to 4 bases, leaving 13 bases not matched to a gene. CDR3 residues: CASRTLAGGAYGYTF. CDR3 sequence (DNA): TGTGCCAGTAGAACCCTGGCAGGGGGCGCCTATGGCTACACCTTC.